The rows below give T cell receptor beta chains drawn from one sample of a study of early T cells in non-severe SARS-CoV-2 infection. A single record per CDR3 protein comes from TCRdb applying MiXCR to the 5' RACE reads. The data show over 20,000 distinct CDR3 sequences, approximately 4.8% seen once. Sequencing was done on a sample of whole blood. The receptors stem from an adult who was a healthcare worker with PCR-confirmed SARS-CoV-2 infection or an uninfected control (not recorded which). CDR3s include the opening cysteine and the closing phenylalanine or tryptophan. D genes are given only for firm matches. Clone size is shown for a subset of rows, as once, few, many or a class of expanded clone.

>TRBJ1-1|-|many|TRBV29-1
TGCAGTGGCATGGGCACTGAAGCTTTCTTT
CSGMGTEAFF
>TRBJ2-1|TRBD2|many|TRBV12-3/TRBV12-4
TGTGCCAGCAGTCCCACAGCGGGGGGCGATGAGCAGTTCTTC
CASSPTAGGDEQFF
>TRBJ1-6|-|many|TRBV6-6
TGTGCCAGCAGTTATTTCGGGAGGAATTCACCCCTCCACTTT
CASSYFGRNSPLHF
>TRBJ2-1|-|few|TRBV6-5
TGTGCCAGCCAGATCACGGAGGGCCGCGACAATGAGCAGTTCTTC
CASQITEGRDNEQFF
>TRBJ1-5|-|many|TRBV7-2
TGTGCCAGCAGCTTCCAGTCCAATCAGCCCCAGCATTTT
CASSFQSNQPQHF
>TRBJ2-1|-|many|TRBV19
TGTGCCAGTAGTATGAGAGGTTGGGCTCAGGGCGAATATGAGCAGTTCTTC
CASSMRGWAQGEYEQFF
>TRBJ2-3|TRBD2|many|TRBV7-2
TGTGCCAGCAGCGGAAGACTAGCGGGGGGCACAGATACGCAGTATTTT
CASSGRLAGGTDTQYF
>TRBJ2-7|TRBD2|-|TRBV5-1
TGCGCCAGCAGCTTGAGGCCTAGCGGGAGTACGGCCTACGAGCAGTACTTC
CASSLRPSGSTAYEQYF
>TRBJ1-3|-|-|TRBV7-9
TGTGCCAGCAGCTTAAGGGCGGAGAATACTGGAAACACCATATATTTT
CASSLRAENTGNTIYF
>TRBJ2-2|TRBD1|many|TRBV12-3/TRBV12-4
TGTGCCAGCAGTCCAAACAGGGGGCCCACCGGGGAGCTGTTTTTT
CASSPNRGPTGELFF
>TRBJ2-5|-|-|TRBV4-1
TGCGCCAGCAGCCAAGAGGACGTAGAGACCCAGTACTTC
CASSQEDVETQYF
>TRBJ2-7|-|many|TRBV28
TGTGCCAGCAGTAAAGGGGACTCCTCAAACTACGAGCAGTACTTC
CASSKGDSSNYEQYF
>TRBJ2-1|-|many|TRBV21-1
TGTGCCAGCAGCAAAGCGCTCACGAGTTGTGGGACTAGTCAGGCCCGAAGCAATGAGCAGTTCTTC
CASSKALTSCGTSQARSNEQFF
>TRBJ2-3|TRBD2|few|TRBV12-3/TRBV12-4
TGTGCCAGCAGTGCCGGACTAGCGGGAGTCTCCACAGATACGCAGTATTTT
CASSAGLAGVSTDTQYF
>TRBJ2-1|-|many|TRBV11-2
TGTGCCAGCAGCCCCCGACGAATTGAGCAGTTCTTC
CASSPRRIEQFF
>TRBJ2-5|-|many|TRBV4-1
TGCGCCAGCAGCAATCACGGGCGGGGAGAGACCCAGTACTTC
CASSNHGRGETQYF
>TRBJ2-1|TRBD2|many|TRBV19
TGTGCCAGTAGTACCCTACTAGCGGGGAGCAATGAGCAGTTCTTC
CASSTLLAGSNEQFF
>TRBJ2-1|-|many|TRBV20-1
TGCGGCGCCGAGGCGTATAACTACAATGAGCAGTTCTTC
CGAEAYNYNEQFF
>TRBJ2-3|-|few|TRBV29-1
TGCAGCGTTGAAGTAGGAAGAGGAGCAACCGATACGCAGTATTTT
CSVEVGRGATDTQYF
>TRBJ2-1|TRBD2|many|TRBV7-6
TGTGCCAGCAGCTTAGTAGTCCCCAGCGGGGGCCATGAGCAGTTCTTC
CASSLVVPSGGHEQFF
>TRBJ2-2|-|-|TRBV14
TGTGCCAGCAGCCAAACCCGGGCCTTGAACACCGGGGAGCTGTTTTTT
CASSQTRALNTGELFF
>TRBJ2-1|-|few|TRBV9
TGTGCCAGCAGCGTAGGGTCTGTGGACCATGAGCAGTTCTTC
CASSVGSVDHEQFF
>TRBJ2-3|-|many|TRBV6-2/TRBV6-3
TGTGCCAGCAGTTACTCCCGGACCAACACAGATACGCAGTATTTT
CASSYSRTNTDTQYF
>TRBJ2-1|-|few|TRBV9
TGTGCCAGCAGCGTAGGGGTTGAAACTGAGCAGTTCTTC
CASSVGVETEQFF
>TRBJ1-2|TRBD1|many|TRBV27
TGTGCCAGCAATCCAGGGGGCGCAGGCTATGGCTACACCTTC
CASNPGGAGYGYTF
>TRBJ2-2|-|-|TRBV6-5
TGTGCCAGCAGTTACGAAGGGAAAATAGCCGGGGAGCTGTTTTTT
CASSYEGKIAGELFF
>TRBJ2-7|TRBD2|many|TRBV18
TGTGCCAGCTCACCCGGCGGGAGAGGGACCTACGAGCAGTACTTC
CASSPGGRGTYEQYF
>TRBJ1-2|-|-|TRBV15
TGTGCCACCAGCAGAGATAATTCTCCTAACTATGGCTACACCTTC
CATSRDNSPNYGYTF
>TRBJ2-2|-|medium-sized|TRBV28
TGTGCCAGTTTCCCTTGGGCAGGCCCCCCGAACACCGGGGAGCTGTTTTTT
CASFPWAGPPNTGELFF
>TRBJ2-3|-|many|TRBV7-2
TGTGCCAGCAGCTTAAGGCGGGCAGATACGCAGTATTTT
CASSLRRADTQYF
>TRBJ2-7|TRBD1|few|TRBV29-1
TGCAGCGTTACTGGGACAGGGCGTAAGGAGCAGTACTTC
CSVTGTGRKEQYF
>TRBJ2-7|TRBD2|many|TRBV7-2
TGTGCCAGCAGCTTAGGGCCCGCTAGCGGGGAAGAGCAGTACTTC
CASSLGPASGEEQYF
>TRBJ1-2|-|few|TRBV13
TGTGCCAGCAGCGAGACAGCCTATGGCTACACCTTC
CASSETAYGYTF
>TRBJ2-2|-|few|TRBV19
TGTGCCAGTAGTATCCGGGAGACTGGCACCGGGGAGCTGTTTTTT
CASSIRETGTGELFF
>TRBJ2-3|-|many|TRBV10-3
TGTGCCATCAGTGATCAGGCCGCTAGCACAGATACGCAGTATTTT
CAISDQAASTDTQYF
>TRBJ2-1|-|medium-sized|TRBV19
TGTGCCAGTAGTATTAGGTCCGGGGTTTCCTACAATGAGCAGTTCTTC
CASSIRSGVSYNEQFF
>TRBJ2-1|-|few|TRBV7-6
TGTGCCAGCAGCTTAGGAGTCGTCAATGAGCAGTTCTTC
CASSLGVVNEQFF
>TRBJ2-5|TRBD1|few|TRBV18
TGTGCCAGCTCACCGGGACAGCTAGAAGAGACCCAGTACTTC
CASSPGQLEETQYF
>TRBJ2-5|TRBD1|few|TRBV11-2
TGTGCCAGCAGCCGGGACAGGGATTTAGAGACCCAGTACTTC
CASSRDRDLETQYF
>TRBJ2-2|-|-|TRBV12-3/TRBV12-4
TGTGCCAGCAGTTTCTTGGGGTCGGGGGAGCTGTTTTTT
CASSFLGSGELFF
>TRBJ2-2|TRBD2|many|TRBV7-2
TGTGCCAGCAGCTTGACTAGCGGGACGAACACCGGGGAGCTGTTTTTT
CASSLTSGTNTGELFF
>TRBJ2-2|-|many|TRBV4-1
TGCGCCAGCAGCCAATTACAGACGAACACCGGGGAGCTGTTTTTT
CASSQLQTNTGELFF
>TRBJ1-2|TRBD1|many|TRBV14
TGTGCCAGCAGCCAAGTAAGGGGGACAGGAGGATTGAGAGGCTACACCTTC
CASSQVRGTGGLRGYTF
>TRBJ2-7|-|many|TRBV7-8
TGTGCCAGCAGCCCATCCCGACTAGTGGTCGAGCAGTACTTC
CASSPSRLVVEQYF
>TRBJ2-1|TRBD2|few|TRBV29-1
TGCAGCGGGACCGGACTAGCGGGCGCCTACAATGAGCAGTTCTTC
CSGTGLAGAYNEQFF
>TRBJ2-7|-|medium-sized|TRBV28
TGTGCCAGCAGCGTCGCCCATACCTACGAGCAGTACTTC
CASSVAHTYEQYF
>TRBJ2-2|-|many|TRBV19
TGTGCCAGTAGTAGACCCGGGACTGCGAACACCGGGGAGCTGTTTTTT
CASSRPGTANTGELFF
>TRBJ2-3|-|-|TRBV10-3
TGTGCCATCAGTGAGTCAGGGAGAACTACAGATACGCAGTATTTT
CAISESGRTTDTQYF
>TRBJ2-7|-|many|TRBV27
TGTGCCAGCAAGACAGGCACCTACGAGCAGTACTTC
CASKTGTYEQYF
>TRBJ1-2|-|few|TRBV9
TGTGCCAGCAGCGTATTGACAGGCGGGGGCTACACCTTC
CASSVLTGGGYTF
>TRBJ1-3|TRBD1|-|TRBV18
TGTGCCAGCTCAGGGACAGCTGGAAACACCATATATTTT
CASSGTAGNTIYF
>TRBJ2-3|-|-|TRBV6-1
TGTGCCAGCAGTGAAGCGGTCGGGGGCACAGATACGCAGTATTTT
CASSEAVGGTDTQYF
>TRBJ2-2|-|many|TRBV21-1
TGTGCCAGCAAGGAAGGGCACACCGGGGAGCTGTTTTTT
CASKEGHTGELFF
>TRBJ1-1|-|-|TRBV11-2
TGTGCCAGCAGCTTAGAGCAAGGGCTGCTCTTT
CASSLEQGLLF
>TRBJ2-3|-|many|TRBV6-5
TGTGCCAGCAGTTACCGTTCCACCACAGATACGCAGTATTTT
CASSYRSTTDTQYF
>TRBJ1-1|-|many|TRBV6-5
TGTGCCAGCGATAACGGGGGTACCACTGAAGCTTTCTTT
CASDNGGTTEAFF
>TRBJ2-1|TRBD2|-|TRBV6-2/TRBV6-3
TGTGCCAGCAGTTACTCGATAGAAGCGCGCGGGAGGGGCCTGAATGAGCAGTTCTTC
CASSYSIEARGRGLNEQFF